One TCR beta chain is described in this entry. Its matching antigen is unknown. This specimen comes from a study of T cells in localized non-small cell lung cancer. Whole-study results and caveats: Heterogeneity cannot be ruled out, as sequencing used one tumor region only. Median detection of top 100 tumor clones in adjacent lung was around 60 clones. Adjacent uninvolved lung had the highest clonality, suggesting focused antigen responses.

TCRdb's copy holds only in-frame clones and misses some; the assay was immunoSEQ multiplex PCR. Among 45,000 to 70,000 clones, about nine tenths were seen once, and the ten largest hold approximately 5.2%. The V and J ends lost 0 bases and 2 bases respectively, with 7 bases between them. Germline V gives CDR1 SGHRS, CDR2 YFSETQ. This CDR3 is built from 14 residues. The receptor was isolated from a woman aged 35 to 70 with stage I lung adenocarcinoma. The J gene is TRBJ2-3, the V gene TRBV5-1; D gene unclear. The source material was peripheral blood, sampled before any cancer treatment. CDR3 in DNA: TGCGCCAGCAGCTTGGTCCTAATCACAGATACGCAGTATTTT. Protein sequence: CASSLVLITDTQYF. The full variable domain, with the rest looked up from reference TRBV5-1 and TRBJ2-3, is KAGVTQTPRYLIKTRGQQVTLSCSPISGHRSVSWYQQTPGQGLQFLFEYFSETQRNKGNFPGRFSGRQFSNSRSEMNVSTLELGDSALYLCASSLVLITDTQYFGPGTRLTVL.